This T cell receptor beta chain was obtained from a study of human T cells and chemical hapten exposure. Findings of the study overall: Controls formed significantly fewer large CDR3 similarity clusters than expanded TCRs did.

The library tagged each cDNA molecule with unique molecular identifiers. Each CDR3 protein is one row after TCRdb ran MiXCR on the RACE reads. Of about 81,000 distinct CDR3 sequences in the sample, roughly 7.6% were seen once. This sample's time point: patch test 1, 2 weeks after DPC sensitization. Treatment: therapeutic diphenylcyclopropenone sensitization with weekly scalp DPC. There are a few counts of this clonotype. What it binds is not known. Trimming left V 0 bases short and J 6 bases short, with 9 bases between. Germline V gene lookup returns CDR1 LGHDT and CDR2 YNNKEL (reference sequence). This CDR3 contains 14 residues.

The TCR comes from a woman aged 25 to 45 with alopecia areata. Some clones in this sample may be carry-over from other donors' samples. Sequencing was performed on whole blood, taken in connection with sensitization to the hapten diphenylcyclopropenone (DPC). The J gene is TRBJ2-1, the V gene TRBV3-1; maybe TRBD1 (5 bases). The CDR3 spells CASSQELGLNEQFF. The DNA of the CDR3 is TGTGCCAGCAGCCAAGAACTGGGGCTCAATGAGCAGTTCTTC.